These 28 T cell receptor beta chains were all obtained from the same sample, sequenced in a study of T cell changes during pregnancy in multiple sclerosis. Profiling relied on immunoSEQ multiplex PCR, and the TCRdb table lists in-frame clones only, not all of them. The sample shows 50,000 or so clones, roughly 94% of them seen only once. The specimen comprised CD4+ T cells from peripheral blood mononuclear cells, sampled in the second trimester of pregnancy. The receptors were sampled from a female donor with multiple sclerosis, enrolled in a pregnancy study.

The chain combines TRBV4-3 with TRBJ1-1, with 7 bases lining up with TRBD1. The length of the CDR3 is 16 residues. Germline V gene lookup returns CDR1 LGHNA and CDR2 YSLEER. V lost 2 bases and J lost 1; bases outside the gene matches: 7. CDR3 nucleotide sequence: TGCGCCAGCAGCCAATTTCCCGGGACAGAGAACACTGAAGCTTTCTTT. Translation gives CASSQFPGTENTEAFF.

The gene calls are TRBV4-3 and TRBJ2-1, with a tentative D call TRBD2 (5 bases). Trimming cost V 3 bases and J 1 base, with 10 bases left between them. The CDR3 sequence is 15 residues long. From germline, CDR1 is LGHNA and CDR2 YSLEER. The CDR3 nucleotides read TGCGCCAGCAGCCAGGACTTCGGATCCTACAATGAGCAGTTCTTC. It encodes CASSQDFGSYNEQFF.

The gene calls are TRBV11-2 and TRBJ1-2, with D possibly matching TRBD1 (5 bases). Germline V gene lookup returns CDR1 SGHAT and CDR2 FQNNGV. Trimming removed 7 bases at V and 0 bases at J, with 12 bases between. This CDR3 comprises 14 residues. CDR3 residues: CASTTHRTNYGYTF. The CDR3, as DNA: TGTGCCAGCACGACCCACAGGACTAACTATGGCTACACCTTC. The full variable domain, rest sourced from reference TRBV11-2 and TRBJ1-2, is EAGVAQSPRYKIIEKRQSVAFWCNPISGHATLYWYQQILGQGPKLLIQFQNNGVVDDSQLPKDRFSAERLKGVDSTLKIQPAKLEDSAVYLCASTTHRTNYGYTFGSGTRLTVV.

The chain carries TRBV14 and TRBJ1-2, with 8 bases matching TRBD1. From germline, CDR1 is SGHDN and CDR2 FVKESK. Trimming removed 3 bases from V and 5 bases from J; junction bases left unmatched: 8. The CDR3 is made up of 15 amino acids. The CDR3 coding sequence is TGTGCCAGCAGCCAGAGGGACAGGCCCACGTATGGCTACACCTTC. The encoded protein is CASSQRDRPTYGYTF.

The V call is TRBV12-5, the J call TRBJ2-5; D is unclear. CDR1 LGHNT and CDR2 FRNRAP come from the germline V gene. The length of the CDR3 is 15 residues. V lost 1 base, J lost 4 bases, and 13 bases lay in between. Written as DNA, the CDR3 is TGTGCTAGTGGTTTGGGACTTAAAGAAGGAGAGACCCAGTACTTC. Translation gives CASGLGLKEGETQYF.

V gene TRBV4-2 combines with J gene TRBJ1-3; TRBD1 might be the D (6 bases). The CDR3 sequence is 17 residues long. Germline CDR1 and CDR2: LGHNA and YNFKEQ. Trimming removed 0 bases from V and 0 bases from J, with 12 bases in between. Here the CDR3 reads CASSQDPGQSSGNTIYF. In DNA, the CDR3 is TGTGCCAGCAGCCAAGATCCCGGACAGAGCTCTGGAAACACCATATATTTT.

The chain employs TRBV27 and TRBJ1-5; perhaps TRBD1 as D (5 bases). This CDR3 has 13 amino acids. Trimming stripped 5 bases from V and 11 bases from J, with 16 bases between. Germline values: CDR1 MNHEY, CDR2 SMNVEV (reference sequence). The CDR3 DNA follows: TGTGCCAGCAGTAACAGGTTAAGATCGGCCCAGCATTTT. It is translated as CASSNRLRSAQHF.

The V gene is TRBV7-2, the J gene TRBJ2-7; a possible D gene is TRBD1 (6 bases). The CDR3 runs to 12 residues. Trimming took 6 bases from V and 3 from J, leaving 9 bases between them. Germline lookup yields CDR1 SGHTA and CDR2 FQGNSA. CDR3 bases: TGTGCCAGCAGTCGGACAGACTACGAGCAGTACTTC. This sequence encodes CASSRTDYEQYF.

The chain links TRBV30 to TRBJ1-1; 8 bases agree with TRBD1. With 5 bases clipped from V and 3 bases from J, the junction kept 8 bases outside the gene matches. The CDR3 runs 14 residues. In germline, CDR1 is GTSNPN, CDR2 SVGIG (reference sequence). CDR3 protein: CAWGQGKGYTEAFF. The CDR3 coding sequence is TGTGCCTGGGGACAGGGCAAAGGGTACACTGAAGCTTTCTTT.

The chain combines TRBV6-1 with TRBJ2-7; possible D gene TRBD1, 5 bases. The CDR3 runs to 14 residues. With 1 base removed from V and 2 bases from J, the gap between germline ends came to 9 bases. Germline assignment: CDR1 MNHNS and CDR2 SASEGT. CDR3 sequence (DNA): TGTGCCAGCAGTGAAGTAACAGGAGCCTACGAGCAGTACTTC. Amino acid sequence: CASSEVTGAYEQYF.

As regards this clone: The junction does not match germline at one end; this may be a read error. The chain is built from TRBV7-2 and TRBJ1-5; TRBD1 agrees at 9 bases. Germline values: CDR1 SGHTA, CDR2 FQGNSA. The CDR3 is made up of 16 amino acids. As DNA, the CDR3 is TGTGCCAGCAGCTCAGACGGGACAGGGAGTAATCGGCCCCAGCATTTT. Its translation: CASSSDGTGSNRPQHF. The full variable domain, its missing parts supplied by reference TRBV7-2 and TRBJ1-5, is GAGVSQSPSNKVTEKGKDVELRCDPISGHTALYWYRQSLGQGLEFLIYFQGNSAPDKSGLPSDRFSAERTGGSVSTLTIQRTQQEDSAVYLCASSSDGTGSNRPQHFGDGTRLSIL.

The J gene is TRBJ1-6, the V gene TRBV18, with a possible D match to TRBD1 (5 bases). The CDR3 is made up of 15 amino acids. CDR1 is KGHSH and CDR2 is LQKENI in the germline V gene. Trimming shortened V by 4 bases and J by 2 bases, and 9 bases separated the two germline ends. This chain's CDR3 is CASSHRQTYNSPLHF. DNA of the CDR3: TGTGCCAGCTCACACAGGCAAACCTATAATTCACCCCTCCACTTT.

This sequence joins TRBV15 and TRBJ2-6, with D possibly being TRBD2 (5 bases). The germline V and J ends were trimmed by 8 bases and 0 bases, with 5 bases remaining between them. Germline lookup yields CDR1 LNHNV and CDR2 YYDKDF (reference sequence). The CDR3 consists of 13 residues. The CDR3 region has the DNA TGTGCCACCCGGGACTCTGGGGCCAACGTCCTGACTTTC. Translated, it gives CATRDSGANVLTF.

The rearrangement joins TRBV19 to TRBJ2-3; 12 bases agree with TRBD2. This CDR3 comprises 16 residues. CDR1 LNHDA and CDR2 SQIVND come from the germline V gene (reference sequence). The trim removed 0 bases at V and 3 bases at J, leaving 1 base unmatched. The CDR3 region is CASSIDTSGGTDTQYF. CDR3 nucleotide sequence: TGTGCCAGTAGTATAGATACTAGCGGGGGGACAGATACGCAGTATTTT.

V and J are TRBV7-3 and TRBJ1-2; 9 bases line up with TRBD1. CDR1 is SGHTA and CDR2 is FQGTGA in the germline V gene. This CDR3 has 13 amino acids. Unmatched junction bases numbered 4, after V lost 3 bases and J lost 8 bases. The CDR3 sequence is CASSFGTGLGYTF. CDR3 coding DNA: TGTGCCAGCAGCTTCGGGACAGGGCTCGGCTACACCTTC. Together with reference TRBV7-3 and TRBJ1-2, the CDR3 gives the full variable domain: GAGVSQTPSNKVTEKGKYVELRCDPISGHTALYWYRQSLGQGPEFLIYFQGTGAADDSGLPNDRFFAVRPEGSVSTLKIQRTERGDSAVYLCASSFGTGLGYTFGSGTRLTVV.

This chain uses TRBV12-5 with TRBJ2-1; D is unresolved. The germline gives CDR1 LGHNT, CDR2 FRNRAP. V lost 6 bases and J 0 bases, leaving 3 bases between the germline ends. The length of the CDR3 is 12 residues. Here the CDR3 DNA reads TGTGCTAGTGGCATCTCCTACAATGAGCAGTTCTTC. This gives the protein CASGISYNEQFF.

The rearrangement links TRBV9 to TRBJ2-5; D may be TRBD1 (6 bases). CDR3 length: 15 amino acids. V was trimmed by 0 bases and J by 3 bases, leaving 12 bases between them. Per germline, CDR1 SGDLS and CDR2 YYNGEE. Written as DNA, the CDR3 is TGTGCCAGCAGCGTAGGGGGGCTAGACGAAGAGACCCAGTACTTC. It codes for CASSVGGLDEETQYF.

This chain connects TRBV7-2 to TRBJ2-1; possible D gene TRBD2, 5 bases. The germline gives CDR1 SGHTA, CDR2 FQGNSA. The CDR3 has 12 residues. The V gene lost 5 bases and the J gene lost 7 bases, with 9 bases spanning the gap. The CDR3 DNA reads as TGTGCCAGCAGCACCCGGGGTAATGAGCAGTTCTTC. Its protein product is CASSTRGNEQFF. Variable domain in full (rest from reference TRBV7-2 and TRBJ2-1): GAGVSQSPSNKVTEKGKDVELRCDPISGHTALYWYRQSLGQGLEFLIYFQGNSAPDKSGLPSDRFSAERTGGSVSTLTIQRTQQEDSAVYLCASSTRGNEQFFGPGTRLTVL.

A few counts support this clone. CDR3 protein: CASSAGRDTEAFF. DNA for the CDR3: TGTGCCAGCAGTGCAGGGAGGGACACTGAAGCTTTCTTT. The chain uses TRBV6-1 and TRBJ1-1, with D tentatively TRBD1 (5 bases). This CDR3 is 13 amino acids long. Between the trimmed V and J ends, which lost 4 bases and 3 bases, there was a span of 9 bases. Looked up from germline, CDR1 is MNHNS and CDR2 is SASEGT.

CDR3 nucleotide sequence: TGTGCCCGAAAGGGGGGGGCTGGGGACTATGGCTACACCTTC. This translates into CARKGGAGDYGYTF. The rearrangement joins TRBV5-3 to TRBJ1-2; tentative D call: TRBD1 (6 bases). TRBV5-3 is noted as an ORF with a role that remains uncertain. Trimming took off 10 bases at V and 3 bases at J, with 19 bases between the two ends. The CDR3 is 14 residues long.

This clone was found once. Here the CDR3 reads CASSLAASGGARETQYF. The CDR3 DNA reads as TGTGCCAGCAGCTTAGCGGCTAGCGGGGGGGCCCGAGAGACCCAGTACTTC. The rearrangement uses TRBV7-2 and TRBJ2-5; 12 bases agree with TRBD2. The CDR3 length is 17 residues. Losses at the gene ends were 0 bases for V and 4 bases for J; bases not matched to a gene: 6. Germline V gives CDR1 SGHTA, CDR2 FQGNSA.

This chain joins TRBV27 and TRBJ1-1; TRBD1 aligns across 7 bases. The CDR3 is 14 amino acids. Germline V gene sequence: CDR1 MNHEY, CDR2 SMNVEV (reference sequence). The V gene end was trimmed by 3 bases and the J gene end by 6 bases; junction bases not matched to a gene: 7. The CDR3 sequence: CASSLGQQKPEAFF. The CDR3 DNA sequence: TGTGCCAGCAGTTTGGGACAGCAAAAACCTGAAGCTTTCTTT.

The chain employs TRBV7-9 and TRBJ2-7, with D possibly TRBD2 on 6 matching bases. This CDR3 region has 15 residues. The V end was cut by 5 bases, the J end by 2 bases, with 16 bases between. The germline CDR1 and CDR2 sequences are SEHNR and FQNEAQ (reference sequence). The CDR3 DNA reads TGTGCCAGCAGCCGCGATAGCGGCCTAACCTACGAGCAGTACTTC. Translating gives CASSRDSGLTYEQYF.

The chain uses TRBV7-2 and TRBJ1-2, with D perhaps matching TRBD1 (6 bases). In germline, CDR1 is SGHTA, CDR2 FQGNSA. V was cut by 5 bases and J by 4 bases, with 17 bases left in between. The CDR3 covers 15 residues. The CDR3 loop reads CASSPSLGTTYGYTF. The CDR3 DNA reads TGTGCCAGCAGCCCTTCCTTAGGGACAACCTATGGCTACACCTTC.

The V call is TRBV19, the J call TRBJ2-4; 8 positions match TRBD2. CDR1 and CDR2 from the germline V gene are LNHDA and SQIVND (reference sequence). V lost 5 bases, J lost 0 bases, and 12 bases stayed unmatched. The CDR3 has 18 residues. CDR3: CASSRYEAGGVAKNIQYF. CDR3 DNA: TGTGCCAGTAGTCGATACGAGGCGGGGGGAGTAGCCAAAAACATTCAGTACTTC.

CDR3 loop: CASTLEAGNGYTF. CDR3 bases: TGTGCCAGCACCCTAGAGGCGGGGAATGGCTACACCTTC. The rearrangement uses TRBV7-2 and TRBJ1-2; no firm D call. The CDR3 is 13 amino acids. The germline V gene has CDR1 SGHTA and CDR2 FQGNSA. The V end lost 7 bases, the J end lost 6 bases, and 15 bases lay between the germline ends.

The rearrangement joins TRBV11-2 to TRBJ2-3; the match to TRBD2 covers 10 bases. The CDR3 consists of 16 residues. J lost 4 bases, V lost 1 base, and 5 bases had no gene match. Germline V gene lookup returns CDR1 SGHAT and CDR2 FQNNGV. Here the CDR3 DNA reads TGTGCCAGCAGCTTAGGGTCTAGCGGGGGAGCAGATACGCAGTATTTT. It is translated as CASSLGSSGGADTQYF.

The chain has TRBV4-3 and TRBJ2-3; 8 bases are shared with TRBD2. Per germline, CDR1 LGHNA and CDR2 YSLEER. J was trimmed by 5 bases and V by 1 base; bases with no gene match: 11. CDR3 size: 17 residues. The CDR3 loop reads CASSQVIAGGAGDTQYF. The CDR3 DNA sequence: TGCGCCAGCAGCCAAGTTATCGCGGGGGGCGCTGGAGATACGCAGTATTTT.